These 2 T cell receptor beta chains came from one sample sequenced in a study of shared clonotypes between healthy human individuals. Profiling relied on immunoSEQ multiplex PCR, and the TCRdb table lists in-frame clones only, not all of them. The repertoire has roughly 1,500,000 clones, nearly 99% of them found once; the top ten carry 0.45%. The sample comprised naive CD4+ T cells sorted from blood. Subset here: CD45RA+ positively selected. Receptors were obtained from a young man in good health.

The rearrangement joins TRBV5-1 to TRBJ2-7; no definite D call. The V end was cut by 4 bases, the J end by 1 base, with 15 bases between. Germline lookup yields CDR1 SGHRS and CDR2 YFSETQ. The CDR3 runs 15 residues. The CDR3 reads CASSHIVPSSYEQYF. DNA of the CDR3: TGCGCCAGCAGCCACATCGTCCCTTCTTCCTACGAGCAGTACTTC.

V usage is TRBV28 and J usage is TRBJ1-2; 10 bases line up with TRBD1. V lost 9 bases to trimming and J lost 4 bases; unmatched junction nucleotides: 11. The CDR3 extends over 15 amino acids. Germline-derived CDR1 and CDR2 are MDHEN and SYDVKM. The CDR3 sequence is CASEDRGRGFYGYTF. Here the CDR3 DNA reads TGTGCCAGTGAAGACAGGGGGCGAGGGTTCTATGGCTACACCTTC.